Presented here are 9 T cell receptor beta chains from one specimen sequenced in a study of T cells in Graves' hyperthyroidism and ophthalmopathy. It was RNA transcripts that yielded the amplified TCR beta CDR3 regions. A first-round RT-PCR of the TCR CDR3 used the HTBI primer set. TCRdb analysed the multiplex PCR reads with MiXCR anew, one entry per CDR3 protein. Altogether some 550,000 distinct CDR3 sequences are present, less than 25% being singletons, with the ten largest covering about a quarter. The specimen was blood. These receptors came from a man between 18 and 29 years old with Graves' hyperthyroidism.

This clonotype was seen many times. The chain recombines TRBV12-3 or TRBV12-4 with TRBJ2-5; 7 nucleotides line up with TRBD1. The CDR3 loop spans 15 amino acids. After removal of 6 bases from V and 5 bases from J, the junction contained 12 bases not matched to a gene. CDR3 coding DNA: TGTGCCAGCAGCCGGGGAGACAGGGATCTGGAGACCCAGTACTTC. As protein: CASSRGDRDLETQYF.

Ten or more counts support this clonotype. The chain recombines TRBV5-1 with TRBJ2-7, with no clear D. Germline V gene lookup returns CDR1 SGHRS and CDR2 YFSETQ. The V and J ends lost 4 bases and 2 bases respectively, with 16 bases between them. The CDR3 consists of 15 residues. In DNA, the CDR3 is TGCGCCAGCAGCACTGGACCGGCTGGGGCCTACGAGCAGTACTTC. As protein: CASSTGPAGAYEQYF.

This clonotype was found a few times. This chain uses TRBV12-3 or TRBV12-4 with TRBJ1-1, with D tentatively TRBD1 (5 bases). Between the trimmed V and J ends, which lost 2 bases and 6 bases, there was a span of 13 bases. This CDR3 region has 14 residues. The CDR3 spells CASSLSRGQSEAFF. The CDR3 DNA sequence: TGTGCCAGCAGTTTATCCCGAGGACAATCTGAAGCTTTCTTT.

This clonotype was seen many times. CDR3 sequence (DNA): TGTGCCAGCAGTGTTGGACAGACTAACTATGGCTACACCTTC. This translates into CASSVGQTNYGYTF. The rearrangement links TRBV6-1 to TRBJ1-2; tentatively, D is TRBD1 (6 bases). CDR1 and CDR2 (germline): MNHNS, SASEGT. This CDR3 contains 14 residues. Trimming took off 4 bases at V and 0 bases at J, with 9 bases between the two ends.

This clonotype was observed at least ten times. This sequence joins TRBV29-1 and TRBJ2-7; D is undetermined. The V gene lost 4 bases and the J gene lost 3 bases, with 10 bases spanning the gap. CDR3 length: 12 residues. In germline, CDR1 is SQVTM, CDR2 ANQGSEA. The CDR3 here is CSVGATIYEQYF. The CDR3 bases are TGCAGCGTTGGTGCCACGATCTACGAGCAGTACTTC.

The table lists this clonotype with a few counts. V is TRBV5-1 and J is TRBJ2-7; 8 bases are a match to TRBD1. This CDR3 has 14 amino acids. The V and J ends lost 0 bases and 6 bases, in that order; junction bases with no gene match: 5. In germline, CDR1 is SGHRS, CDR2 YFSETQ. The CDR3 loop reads CASSLGDRKGEQYF. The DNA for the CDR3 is TGCGCCAGCAGCTTGGGGGACAGGAAAGGCGAGCAGTACTTC.

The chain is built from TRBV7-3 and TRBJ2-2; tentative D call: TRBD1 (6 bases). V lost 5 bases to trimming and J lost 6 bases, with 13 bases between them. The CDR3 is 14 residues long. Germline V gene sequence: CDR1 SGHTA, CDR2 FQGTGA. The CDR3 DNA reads TGTGCCAGCAGCGTGGACAGTTACCCCGGGGAGCTGTTTTTT. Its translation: CASSVDSYPGELFF.

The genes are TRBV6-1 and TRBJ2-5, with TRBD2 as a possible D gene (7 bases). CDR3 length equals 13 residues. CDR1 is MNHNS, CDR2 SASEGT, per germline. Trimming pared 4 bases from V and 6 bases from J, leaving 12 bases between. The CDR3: CASSGGGGKTQYF. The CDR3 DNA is TGTGCCAGCAGTGGGGGGGGCGGGAAGACCCAGTACTTC.

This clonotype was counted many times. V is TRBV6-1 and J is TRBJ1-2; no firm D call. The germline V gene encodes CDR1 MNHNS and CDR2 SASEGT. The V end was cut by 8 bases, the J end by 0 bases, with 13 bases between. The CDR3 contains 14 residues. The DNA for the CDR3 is TGTGCCAGCGCCAAGACATCTTCTAACTATGGCTACACCTTC. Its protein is CASAKTSSNYGYTF.